This entry lists 23 T cell receptor beta chains sequenced from one sample in a study of blood T cell repertoires in COVID-19. Method: immunoSEQ multiplex PCR; TCRdb's copy keeps in-frame clones and lacks some. The profile covers 70,000 to 90,000 clones, with around 86% appearing a single time and roughly 4% taken by the ten largest. The specimen sequenced was peripheral blood. Receptors were obtained from a man in his sixties with acute or convalescent COVID-19.

In nucleotides, the CDR3 is TGCGCCAGCAGAGAAGTTGGACAGGGGCATGGCTACACCTTC. It specifies CASREVGQGHGYTF. This chain connects TRBV10-2 to TRBJ1-2; 9 bases are shared with TRBD1. V gave up 6 bases and J gave up 6 bases; unmatched junction bases: 8. The CDR3 has 14 amino acids. Germline CDR1 reads WSHSY; CDR2 reads SAAADI.

This clone was counted a single time. The rearrangement uses TRBV25-1 and TRBJ2-2; tentatively, D is TRBD2 (5 bases). The CDR3 has 14 residues. Germline loops: CDR1 MGHDK, CDR2 SYGVNS. V was clipped by 6 bases and J by 5 bases, with 13 bases between them. The CDR3 bases are TGTGCCAGCAGCGAAAGACGGGAAACCGGGGAGCTGTTTTTT. This translates into CASSERRETGELFF.

This clone came up a few times. V and J are TRBV19 and TRBJ2-3; 8 bases align to TRBD2. The CDR3 totals 15 residues. Germline V CDR1 and CDR2: LNHDA, SQIVND (reference sequence). Losses at the gene ends were 5 bases for V and 3 bases for J; bases not matched to a gene: 7. The CDR3 DNA reads as TGTGCCAGTAGTCCGGGGGGGAGTCGGACAGATACGCAGTATTTT. This sequence encodes CASSPGGSRTDTQYF.

The genes are TRBV28 and TRBJ1-3; 9 bases align to TRBD1. The CDR3 extends over 15 amino acids. J was trimmed by 5 bases and V by 7 bases; bases with no gene match: 9. The V gene's germline CDR1 is MDHEN and CDR2 SYDVKM. The CDR3 loop reads CASITNGQGRNTIYF. DNA for the CDR3: TGTGCCAGCATCACCAACGGACAGGGGCGAAACACCATATATTTT.

The chain carries TRBV7-9 and TRBJ2-7; D perhaps matches TRBD2 (5 bases). Trimming cost V 5 bases and J 7 bases, with 15 bases left between them. This CDR3 contains 13 residues. Germline assignment: CDR1 SEHNR and CDR2 FQNEAQ (reference sequence). The CDR3 loop is CASSLGSAREQYF. The CDR3 coding sequence is TGTGCCAGCAGCCTAGGGAGCGCGAGGGAGCAGTACTTC.

The genes are TRBV20-1 and TRBJ2-7; TRBD1 matches at 7 bases. CDR3 size: 11 residues. J was trimmed by 5 bases and V by 4 bases; bases with no gene match: 2. Per germline, CDR1 DFQATT and CDR2 SNEGSKA (reference sequence). CDR3: CSATGGNEQYF. CDR3 sequence (DNA): TGCAGTGCTACAGGGGGTAACGAGCAGTACTTC.

The rearrangement uses TRBV6-1 and TRBJ1-3; weak D call: TRBD1 (6 bases). CDR1 and CDR2 from the germline V gene are MNHNS and SASEGT. The CDR3 is 15 amino acids. Between the trimmed V and J ends, which lost 3 bases and 0 bases, there was a span of 9 bases. CDR3 sequence (DNA): TGTGCCAGCAGTGAGCAGGGGATCTCTGGAAACACCATATATTTT. It codes for CASSEQGISGNTIYF.

This chain uses TRBV5-1 with TRBJ1-3; perhaps TRBD1 as D (5 bases). From germline, CDR1 is SGHRS and CDR2 YFSETQ. CDR3 size: 14 residues. Trimming removed 6 bases from V and 4 bases from J, with 14 bases in between. Here the CDR3 reads CASNSGQGGNTIYF. DNA of the CDR3: TGCGCCAGCAATTCCGGGCAGGGAGGAAACACCATATATTTT.

The chain combines TRBV6-4 with TRBJ2-7, with 10 bases aligning to TRBD2. The CDR3 extends over 15 amino acids. Per the germline V gene, CDR1 is MRHNA and CDR2 is SNTAGT. Trimming cost V 5 bases and J 3 bases; bases outside gene matches: 7. Here the CDR3 DNA reads TGTGCCAGCAGTTCCCTAGCGGGAGCCAGCTACGAGCAGTACTTC. This codes for CASSSLAGASYEQYF.

The chain joins TRBV4-2 to TRBJ2-5; D is perhaps TRBD2 (6 bases). Per the germline V gene, CDR1 is LGHNA and CDR2 is YNFKEQ. V dropped 2 bases and J dropped 2 bases, with 18 bases sitting between them. CDR3 length equals 17 residues. The CDR3 DNA is TGTGCCAGCAGCCAAACGGGTCGGGGAGGTACTCAAGAGACCCAGTACTTC. It is translated as CASSQTGRGGTQETQYF.

The chain carries TRBV19 and TRBJ1-1, with D tentatively TRBD1 (5 bases). CDR3 length: 13 residues. Trimming stripped 10 bases from V and 2 bases from J, with 14 bases between. Germline CDR1 and CDR2: LNHDA and SQIVND (reference sequence). CDR3 nucleotides: TGTGCCACCAAGGGGCAATTTAACACTGAAGCTTTCTTT. This codes for CATKGQFNTEAFF.

The rearrangement joins TRBV2 to TRBJ2-7, with 9 bases fitting TRBD1. J was trimmed by 7 bases and V by 3 bases; bases with no gene match: 10. This CDR3 is 15 amino acids long. Germline V gene lookup returns CDR1 SNHLY and CDR2 FYNNEI. The CDR3 DNA reads as TGTGCCAGCAGTGATAGGACAGGGGCCCTGAGAGAGCAGTACTTC. It yields the protein CASSDRTGALREQYF.

This clone was observed a single time. This chain uses TRBV11-2 with TRBJ2-3; 10 bases match TRBD2. Germline V gene sequence: CDR1 SGHAT, CDR2 FQNNGV. The ends lost 5 bases at V and 6 bases at J; junction bases unmatched: 8. The CDR3 runs to 15 residues. CDR3 sequence reads: CASSPPSGGVDTQYF. CDR3 in DNA: TGTGCCAGCAGCCCTCCCAGCGGGGGGGTGGATACGCAGTATTTT.

This clone was counted a few times. The V call is TRBV2, the J call TRBJ1-2; D remains unclear. Germline V gene data show CDR1 as SNHLY and CDR2 as FYNNEI. The length of the CDR3 is 12 residues. The germline V and J ends were trimmed by 7 bases and 6 bases, with 12 bases remaining between them. This CDR3 reads CASTRGTHGYTF. The CDR3, as DNA: TGTGCCAGCACTCGGGGTACCCATGGCTACACCTTC.

The rearrangement joins TRBV3-1 (or the pseudogene TRBV3-2) to TRBJ2-2; TRBD2 agrees at 7 bases. The CDR3 is 12 residues long. The trim removed 5 bases at V and 14 bases at J, leaving 8 bases unmatched. Germline-derived CDR1 and CDR2 are LGHDT and YNNKEL (reference sequence). CDR3 coding DNA: TGTGCCAGCAGCTTAACGGGGGGTCGTCTGTTTTTT. Translation gives CASSLTGGRLFF.

This sequence joins TRBV4-1 and TRBJ2-5; 10 bases are shared with TRBD2. CDR3 length: 15 amino acids. J was trimmed by 2 bases and V by 4 bases; bases with no gene match: 4. Germline CDR1 reads MGHRA; CDR2 reads YSYEKL. The chain's CDR3 is CASSRGLAAQETQYF. The CDR3 DNA follows: TGCGCCAGCAGCCGAGGACTAGCGGCTCAAGAGACCCAGTACTTC.

The J gene is TRBJ1-5, the V gene TRBV7-2, with TRBD1 as a possible D gene (5 bases). The CDR3 spans 17 residues. V gave up 5 bases and J gave up 0 bases, with 17 bases separating them. Germline lookup yields CDR1 SGHTA and CDR2 FQGNSA. In DNA, the CDR3 is TGTGCCAGCAGCCCGCGCCGGGCAGGGTATAGCAATCAGCCCCAGCATTTT. As protein: CASSPRRAGYSNQPQHF.

The V call is TRBV19, the J call TRBJ2-5; 10 nucleotides match TRBD2. Germline CDR1 and CDR2: LNHDA and SQIVND (reference sequence). V was clipped by 4 bases and J by 2 bases; unmatched bases: 10. The CDR3 totals 17 residues. CDR3 amino acids: CASSTRLLSGRQETQYF. CDR3 DNA: TGTGCCAGTAGTACCCGGCTACTTAGCGGGAGGCAAGAGACCCAGTACTTC.

The rearrangement uses TRBV19 and TRBJ1-5; 9 bases fit TRBD1. CDR1 is LNHDA, CDR2 SQIVND, per germline (reference sequence). The CDR3 has 16 residues. The V segment lost 5 bases and the J segment 6 bases; nucleotides outside the gene matches: 11. The CDR3 DNA reads as TGTGCCAGTAGTGGTCACGGGGGGACAGGGATTCAGCCCCAGCATTTT. Protein: CASSGHGGTGIQPQHF.

This chain connects TRBV7-3 to TRBJ2-4; TRBD2 agrees at 7 bases. CDR1 is SGHTA, CDR2 FQGTGA, per germline. The CDR3 runs to 15 residues. The trim removed 3 bases at V and 0 bases at J, leaving 2 bases unmatched. The CDR3 spells CASSLTGGAKNIQYF. The CDR3, as DNA: TGTGCCAGCAGCTTGACGGGGGGAGCCAAAAACATTCAGTACTTC.

The chain links TRBV5-5 to TRBJ2-1; 9 nucleotides line up with TRBD2. Looked up from germline, CDR1 is SGHKS and CDR2 is YYEKEE (reference sequence). The CDR3 consists of 15 residues. V was clipped by 2 bases and J by 6 bases; unmatched bases: 6. The CDR3 loop reads CASSLRTSAINEQFF. The CDR3 DNA reads as TGTGCCAGCAGCTTACGGACTAGCGCAATCAATGAGCAGTTCTTC.

The rearrangement joins TRBV7-2 to TRBJ2-3; D is unresolved. Germline assignment: CDR1 SGHTA and CDR2 FQGNSA. The CDR3 runs to 13 residues. Trimming pared 6 bases from V and 4 bases from J, leaving 11 bases between. CDR3 DNA: TGTGCCAGCAGTCCCGGGTGGCCAGATACGCAGTATTTT. Translation: CASSPGWPDTQYF.

This clone was counted a single time. The chain joins TRBV6-1 to TRBJ1-2; weak D call: TRBD1 (6 bases). Germline V gene lookup returns CDR1 MNHNS and CDR2 SASEGT. CDR3 size: 15 residues. Trimming left V 0 bases short and J 0 bases short, with 8 bases between. The CDR3 reads CASSEAGTPNYGYTF. The CDR3 coding sequence is TGTGCCAGCAGTGAAGCGGGGACACCTAACTATGGCTACACCTTC.